The 8 T cell receptor beta chains below come from one sample, sequenced in a study of T-cell reconstitution after alpha-beta-depleted transplantation in children. Unique molecular identifiers were incorporated during preparation of the TCRbeta library. TCRdb independently ran MiXCR on the PCR reads; one entry per CDR3 protein. Here the sample spans roughly 670,000 distinct CDR3 sequences, about an eighth being singletons. The sample was PBMCs, taken before TCRalphabeta/CD19-depleted stem cell transplant. All receptors derive from a girl between 2 and 10 years old with congenital amegakaryocytic thrombocytopenia, due to receive a stem cell transplant.

This clonotype was counted a few times. The chain links TRBV7-9 to TRBJ2-2, with 10 bases fitting TRBD2. Germline CDR1 is SEHNR and CDR2 is FQNEAQ (reference sequence). Trimming took 5 bases from V and 8 from J; bases not matched to a gene: 5. The CDR3 consists of 14 residues. CDR3 in amino acids: CASSRTSGLGELFF. Written as DNA, the CDR3 is TGTGCCAGCAGCCGGACTAGCGGCCTGGGGGAGCTGTTTTTT. Using reference TRBV7-9 and TRBJ2-2 for the parts outside the CDR3, the full variable domain is DTGVSQNPRHKITKRGQNVTFRCDPISEHNRLYWYRQTLGQGPEFLTYFQNEAQLEKSRLLSDRFSAERPKGSFSTLEIQRTEQGDSAMYLCASSRTSGLGELFFGEGSRLTVL.

This clonotype was counted a few times. The chain has TRBV29-1 and TRBJ1-1, with D possibly being TRBD1 (5 bases). The CDR3 sequence is 14 residues long. CDR1 is SQVTM, CDR2 ANQGSEA, per germline. V was pared by 1 base and J by 6 bases, with 15 bases between. CDR3 sequence reads: CSVEGWQGRAEAFF. In DNA, the CDR3 is TGCAGCGTTGAAGGTTGGCAGGGTAGGGCTGAAGCTTTCTTT.

This clonotype was counted many times. V gene TRBV12-3 or TRBV12-4 combines with J gene TRBJ1-2; D gene uncertain. The V end lost 0 bases, the J end lost 0 bases, and 5 bases lay between the germline ends. CDR3 length: 14 residues. CDR3 amino acids: CASSLAQPNYGYTF. In DNA form, the CDR3 reads TGTGCCAGCAGTTTAGCACAGCCTAACTATGGCTACACCTTC.

The chain couples TRBV28 to TRBJ2-2; D might be TRBD1 (7 bases). The V and J ends lost 3 bases and 5 bases respectively, with 16 bases between them. The CDR3 has 16 residues. Per germline, CDR1 MDHEN and CDR2 SYDVKM. CDR3 amino acids: CASSLLKGAGTGELFF. DNA of the CDR3: TGTGCCAGCAGTTTGTTAAAGGGGGCGGGGACCGGGGAGCTGTTTTTT.

The chain recombines TRBV7-2 with TRBJ2-1, with a tentative D call TRBD2 (6 bases). Germline CDR1 reads SGHTA; CDR2 reads FQGNSA. The CDR3 is 12 residues long. The CDR3 sequence: CPYLRGGNEQFF. The CDR3 nucleotides read TGTCCCTACCTCCGAGGAGGGAATGAGCAGTTCTTC.

This clonotype was seen a handful of times. This chain's CDR3 is CASSWDSRGSYEQYF. Here the CDR3 DNA reads TGTGCCAGCAGTTGGGACAGCCGGGGCTCCTACGAGCAGTACTTC. This sequence joins TRBV2 and TRBJ2-7; 7 bases fit TRBD1. The CDR3 spans 15 residues. Per the germline V gene, CDR1 is SNHLY and CDR2 is FYNNEI. V was pared by 5 bases and J by 0 bases, with 7 bases of the junction left unmatched.

Many counts were recorded for this clonotype. The V gene is TRBV7-7, the J gene TRBJ2-1; D may be TRBD2 (5 bases). The V gene's germline CDR1 is SSHAT and CDR2 FNYEAQ (reference sequence). The V and J ends lost 5 bases and 5 bases respectively, with 16 bases between them. CDR3 length: 15 residues. The CDR3, as DNA: TGTGCCAGCAGCATCACTAGGGATTCGGACAATGAGCAGTTCTTC. Its protein is CASSITRDSDNEQFF.

The V call is TRBV7-2, the J call TRBJ2-5; TRBD2 matches at 7 bases. After removal of 5 bases from V and 3 bases from J, the junction contained 12 bases not matched to a gene. This CDR3 has 16 amino acids. In germline, CDR1 is SGHTA, CDR2 FQGNSA. The CDR3 here is CASSPRLTSGEETQYF. CDR3 DNA: TGTGCCAGCAGCCCACGACTAACCAGCGGGGAAGAGACCCAGTACTTC.